The rows below give T cell receptor beta chains drawn from one sample of a study of cytomegalovirus exposure and HLA in healthy donors. Some clones are missing from TCRdb's copy, which holds only in-frame ones; the method was immunoSEQ multiplex PCR. The sample carries approximately 100,000 clones, roughly 85% recorded once. Sequencing input: PBMCs. These TCRs come from a man aged 35-49 years in good health and CMV-seropositive. Both conserved end residues are trimmed from each CDR3.

j_gene	v_gene	CDR3aa
TRBJ2-5	TRBV5-1	ASSLGQGETETQY
TRBJ2-7	TRBV2	ASSELNGAGGTYEQY
TRBJ2-7	TRBV10-2	ASSQLLSVGEQY
TRBJ1-5	TRBV5-3	ARTPTRGEEGYSNQPQH
TRBJ1-4	TRBV28	ASSWTSGNEKLF
TRBJ2-7	TRBV15	ATSSVSLSWEQY
TRBJ2-7	TRBV11-3	ASSLGDRGHEQY
TRBJ1-5	TRBV6-1	ASHHRGHQPQH
TRBJ2-5	TRBV5-1	ASSPGLAGETQY
TRBJ2-7	TRBV18	ASSPTGTSGGDEQY
TRBJ2-5	TRBV6-1	ASRQGETQY
TRBJ2-6	TRBV7-7	ASSQGQAQVSGANVLT
TRBJ2-2	TRBV10-3	AINDRGRDTGELF
TRBJ2-2	TRBV5-4	ASTTRSGNTGELF
TRBJ2-6	TRBV19	ASSIRAGTPPSGANVLT
TRBJ2-4	TRBV2	ASSDQGLDVNIQY
TRBJ2-7	TRBV6-5	ASRPTGDYEQY
TRBJ1-5	TRBV7-9	SSSIAPTRGSNQPQH
TRBJ2-1	TRBV7-9	ASRAAAGAYNEQF
TRBJ2-3	TRBV5-1	ASSKTGTTDTQY
TRBJ2-7	TRBV7-2	ASSFSGSSYEQY
TRBJ2-2	TRBV2	ASNPIGGAGELF
TRBJ2-7	TRBV12-5	ASGLRDSYEQY
TRBJ2-5	TRBV9	ASSHPTSGSSGTQY
TRBJ2-7	TRBV28	ASSLRQGFYEQY
TRBJ1-2	TRBV11-1	ASSLSGGDYGYT
TRBJ2-1	TRBV5-1	ASSWDSNEQF
TRBJ1-5	TRBV2	ASSAYMTDSNQPQH
TRBJ1-6	TRBV2	ATGQGASSPLH
TRBJ2-5	TRBV5-4	ASSFGGPQETQY
TRBJ2-1	TRBV6-1	ASRPGLGYYNEQF
TRBJ2-7	TRBV29-1	SVVEAGKGEQY
TRBJ1-2	TRBV2	ASSGAGQVNGYT
TRBJ2-1	TRBV5-1	ASSLNRGQF
TRBJ2-3	TRBV15	ATSSETTFTDTQY
TRBJ2-7	TRBV10-3	AISRDSSSYEQY
TRBJ1-6	TRBV28	ASSFGGHAFDSPLH
TRBJ2-7	TRBV10-1	ASSELPGTGGNSYEQY
TRBJ2-5	TRBV6-5	ASSYVRGGRGETQY
TRBJ1-5	TRBV19	ASSIKGGTYNQPQH
TRBJ2-7	TRBV6-6	ASSRAGVPYEQY
TRBJ2-7	TRBV6-6	ASSSPGQVYEQY
TRBJ1-4	TRBV18	ASSPRQGAEKLF
NA	TRBV5-1	ASSPLAGAGYEQY
TRBJ1-6	TRBV11-3	ASSRTGLNSPLH
TRBJ2-3	TRBV6-4	ASSDSSSGGEDTQY